This T cell receptor beta chain comes out of a study of cytomegalovirus exposure and HLA in healthy donors. Overall study results and limits: Across all donors, roughly uniform sequencing depth was an assumption of the presence/absence analyses. Apparent HLA restriction characterized most CMV-associated TCR beta chains in a later analysis.

Participants comprised healthy donors of bone marrow. About this clone: Its antigen is as yet unknown.

The study ran its PCR with 60 Vbeta and 13 Jbeta primers. Sequencing was performed with immunoSEQ multiplex PCR; in TCRdb, only in-frame clones are kept and a portion is missing. Of approximately 160,000 clones detected, 75% to 85% appear once; the ten largest clones hold over 0.85%. V was pared by 2 bases and J by 5 bases, with 15 bases between. CDR1 MNHEY and CDR2 SMNVEV come from the germline V gene (reference sequence). The CDR3 totals 15 residues. The chain couples TRBV27 to TRBJ1-1; D remains unclear. This clonotype originated in a girl aged 2-10 years in good health and CMV-seropositive. Material: PBMCs. The CDR3 region has the DNA TGTGCCAGCAGTTTAATCCCTACTGGAGGAACTGAAGCTTTCTTT. Residues: CASSLIPTGGTEAFF.